This T cell receptor beta chain was observed in a study of T-cell memory formation after mild COVID-19. On the study more broadly: Across donors, TCR clusters were largely donor specific.

In this sample, this clonotype turned up a few times. The antigen is not known. Regarding the study as a whole: SARS-CoV-2 specificity of second-wave clones peaking day 37 was unconfirmed.

TCRdb fed the 5' RACE reads into MiXCR, producing one record per CDR3 protein. The repertoire holds fewer than 200,000 distinct CDR3 sequences, with about a fifth as singletons. Germline values: CDR1 SNHLY, CDR2 FYNNEI. V lost 3 bases and J lost 8, with 10 bases in between. This CDR3 region has 12 residues. This chain joins TRBV2 and TRBJ1-1; no reliable D call. This clonotype was obtained from an adult woman who had mild COVID-19 (a few samples of this study predate the infection). Cell type and time point are not known. The sequenced sample consisted of PBMCs or a T cell subset sorted from them (not recorded which). CDR3: CASSETGNEAFF. The CDR3 DNA follows: TGTGCCAGCAGTGAGACCGGGAACGAAGCTTTCTTT.